The clone carrying this TCR beta chain was picked up a small number of times. Its target is unknown. Using immunoSEQ multiplex PCR, the repertoire was profiled, and TCRdb retains in-frame clones only, with some absent. Here the sample spans 300,000 or so clones, under 80% being singletons. The sample belongs to a study of shared clonotypes between healthy human individuals. Study-wide results and limits: It was only blood that was sampled, and tissue repertoires likely differ.

The V and J ends lost 5 bases and 6 bases respectively, with 11 bases between them. Germline CDR1 is SGHVS and CDR2 is FQNEAQ. The CDR3 totals 12 residues. Sequencing was done on a sample of memory CD4+ T cells sorted from blood. Subset described: CD45RA-negative fraction. The V and J genes are TRBV7-8 and TRBJ2-7, with D maybe TRBD2 (5 bases). This receptor was taken from a man aged 30-40 years in good health. The CDR3 loop reads CASSPNRGEQYF. The CDR3 bases are TGTGCCAGCAGCCCCAACCGGGGCGAGCAGTACTTC.